This T cell receptor beta chain was sequenced in a study of blood T cell repertoires in COVID-19. As for the study in general: The origin of the acute and convalescent COVID-19 samples was the United States, Italy and Spain. The analysed material was cDNA or gDNA that came from T cells, B-cell-depleted T cells, or PBMCs.

Authors' processing steps: Nucleated cell number was recorded as an estimate derived from reference gene primer amplification. TCRdb's copy holds only in-frame clones and misses some; the assay was immunoSEQ multiplex PCR. The DNA gave D and trimming, while V, J and clone size come from that table. The repertoire holds 60,000 to 85,000 clones, with about 86% as singletons. CDR3 length equals 14 residues. Germline CDR1 is ENHRY and CDR2 is SYGVKD. V lost 6 bases, J lost 5 bases, and 8 bases stayed unmatched. The sample was peripheral blood. The V call is TRBV10-3, the J call TRBJ1-1, with 8 bases matching TRBD1. This receptor was taken from a human donor in a cohort sampled during active COVID-19. DNA of the CDR3: TGTGCCATCAGGGGGCAGACAGGGGTAACTGAAGCTTTCTTT. This sequence encodes CAIRGQTGVTEAFF.